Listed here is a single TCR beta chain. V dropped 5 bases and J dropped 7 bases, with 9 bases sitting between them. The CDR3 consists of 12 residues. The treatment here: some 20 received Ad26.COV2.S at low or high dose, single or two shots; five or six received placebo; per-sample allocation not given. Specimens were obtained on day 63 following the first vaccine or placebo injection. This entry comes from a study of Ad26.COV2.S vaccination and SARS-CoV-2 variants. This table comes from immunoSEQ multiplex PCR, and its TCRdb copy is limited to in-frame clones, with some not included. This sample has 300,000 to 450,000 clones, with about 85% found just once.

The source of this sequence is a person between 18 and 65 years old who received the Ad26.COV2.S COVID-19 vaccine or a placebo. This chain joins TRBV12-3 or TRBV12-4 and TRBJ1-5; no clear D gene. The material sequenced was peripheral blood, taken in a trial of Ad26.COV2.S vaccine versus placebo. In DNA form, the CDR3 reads TGTGCCAGCAGTCCGACCAGACAGCCCCAGCATTTT. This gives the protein CASSPTRQPQHF.